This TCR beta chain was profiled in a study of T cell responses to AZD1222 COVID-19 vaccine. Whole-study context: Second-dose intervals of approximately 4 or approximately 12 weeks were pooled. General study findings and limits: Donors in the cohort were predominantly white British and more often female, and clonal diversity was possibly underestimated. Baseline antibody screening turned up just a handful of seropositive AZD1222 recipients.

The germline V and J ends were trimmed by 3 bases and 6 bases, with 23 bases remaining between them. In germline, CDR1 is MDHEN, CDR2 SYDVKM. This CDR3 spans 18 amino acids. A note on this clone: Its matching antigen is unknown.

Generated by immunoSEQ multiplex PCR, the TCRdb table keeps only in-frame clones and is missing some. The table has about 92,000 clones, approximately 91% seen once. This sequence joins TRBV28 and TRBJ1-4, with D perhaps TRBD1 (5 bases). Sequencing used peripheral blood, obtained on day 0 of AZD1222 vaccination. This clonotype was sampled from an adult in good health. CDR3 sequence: CASSFGAVKGSIDEKLFF. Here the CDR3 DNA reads TGTGCCAGCAGTTTTGGGGCGGTAAAAGGTTCCATCGATGAAAAACTGTTTTTT.